The table lists the clone carrying this T cell receptor beta chain with a few counts. Its antigen remains unknown. This sample was taken from a study of cytomegalovirus exposure and HLA in healthy donors. PCR used 60 Vbeta primers and 13 Jbeta primers. Assay: immunoSEQ multiplex PCR; the TCRdb copy retains only in-frame clones and omits some. The sample consists of about 80,000 clones, about 80% of them appearing once. The CDR3 spans 12 residues. V gave up 1 base and J gave up 8 bases, with 9 bases separating them. CDR1 and CDR2 from the germline V gene are SGHRS and YFSETQ. Study-wide results and limits: Later on, a genetic analysis was performed. It linked a missense variant in DCLRE1C with V- and J-gene trimming of TCR beta. According to a later analysis, donors in an Asian-associated ancestry cluster reportedly had fewer N-insertions than the approximately 670-donor mean.

The chain combines TRBV5-1 with TRBJ1-2; D is uncertain. The sequence came from a man younger than 40 in good health and CMV-seronegative. The sequenced material came from PBMCs. The CDR3 DNA sequence: TGCGCCAGCAGCTTGAGAGGGATCGGCTACACCTTC. Amino acids: CASSLRGIGYTF. The whole variable domain, filled in from reference TRBV5-1 and TRBJ1-2, reads KAGVTQTPRYLIKTRGQQVTLSCSPISGHRSVSWYQQTPGQGLQFLFEYFSETQRNKGNFPGRFSGRQFSNSRSEMNVSTLELGDSALYLCASSLRGIGYTFGSGTRLTVV.